This TCR beta chain was documented in a study of blood T cells in healthy people across ages. Overall study findings and caveats: What prevented conclusive comparison of naive and antigen-experienced cells was that PBMCs were unsorted.

Each donor supplied roughly 9.2 milliliters of peripheral blood. Researchers report isolating at least 6 million PBMCs per sample. This clonotype came up once. The antigen remains unidentified. Trimming took 2 bases from V and 0 from J, leaving 11 bases between them. Germline assignment: CDR1 LGHNA and CDR2 YSLEER. The CDR3 has 16 amino acids. Primed by a sample-barcoded 5' primer and a J-beta primer mix, a second PCR proceeded for roughly 7 to 12 cycles. Every cDNA molecule carried a tag from a template-switch adaptor bearing 12 random nucleotides. TCRdb processed the 5' RACE reads anew with MiXCR; each CDR3 protein has one entry. The sample records 1,500,000 or so distinct CDR3 sequences, under 55% being singletons.

The specimen sequenced was blood. The source of this sequence is a woman aged 18 to 35 in good health. V and J are TRBV4-3 and TRBJ2-1, with unresolved D. The CDR3 spells CASSQSPYSSYNEQFF. In DNA form, the CDR3 reads TGCGCCAGCAGCCAATCTCCTTACAGCTCCTACAATGAGCAGTTCTTC.